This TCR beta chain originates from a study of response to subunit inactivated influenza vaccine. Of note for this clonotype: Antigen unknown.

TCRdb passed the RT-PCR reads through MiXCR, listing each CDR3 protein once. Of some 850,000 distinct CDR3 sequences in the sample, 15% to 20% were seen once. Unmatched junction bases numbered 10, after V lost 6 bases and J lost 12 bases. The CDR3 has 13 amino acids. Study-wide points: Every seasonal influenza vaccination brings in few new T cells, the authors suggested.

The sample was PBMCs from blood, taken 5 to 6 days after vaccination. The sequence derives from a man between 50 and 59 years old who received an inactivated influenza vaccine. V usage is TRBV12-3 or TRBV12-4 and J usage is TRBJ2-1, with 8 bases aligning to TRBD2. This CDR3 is CASRVSSGGRQFF. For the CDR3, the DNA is TGTGCCAGCAGAGTAAGCTCGGGGGGGAGGCAGTTCTTC.